The 8 T cell receptor beta chains presented below share a single source sample, sequenced in a study of metastatic and nonmetastatic thyroid tumors. No patient received treatment before thyroid surgery. TCRdb reanalyzed the PCR reads via MiXCR. The table has tens of thousands of clones, 20% seen once; the top ten hold 4.4%. Sequences were obtained from adjacent normal tissue. All receptors come from a female donor with papillary thyroid cancer or a benign thyroid nodule (not recorded which). Some clones in this sample may be carry-over from other donors' samples.

This clone was seen more than once but under ten times. Relative to the germline gene, one junction end is altered; a read error may explain this. V gene TRBV6-2 or TRBV6-3 combines with J gene TRBJ1-1; no clear D. The CDR3 length is 13 residues. Germline V gene sequence: CDR1 MNHEY, CDR2 SVGEGT. The CDR3 region is CASSFRPGLEAFF. CDR3 coding DNA: TGTGCAAGCAGTTTTAGGCCGGGGTTAGAAGCTTTCTTT.

Judged by abundance, this clone is medium-sized. The chain joins TRBV6-1 to TRBJ1-5, with 9 bases lining up with TRBD1. This CDR3 is 15 amino acids long. V lost 5 bases, J lost 0 bases, and 2 bases stayed unmatched. Germline V lookup: CDR1 MNHNS, CDR2 SASEGT. The CDR3: CASSSTGGSNQPQHF. The DNA of the CDR3 is TGTGCCAGCAGTTCGACAGGGGGTAGCAATCAGCCCCAGCATTTT.

Notes on this clone: This may arise from a read error, as a much more abundant clone is one base away. The CDR3 nucleotides read TGTGCCAGCAGCTTAGCGGGCACTGTCGAGACCCAGTACTTC. This translates into CASSLAGTVETQYF. The chain combines TRBV7-9 with TRBJ2-5; no clear D. The length of the CDR3 is 14 residues. Deletions cut 0 bases from V and 5 bases from J, with 10 bases between. The germline V gene encodes CDR1 SEHNR and CDR2 FQNEAQ (reference sequence).

The sample holds a few counts of this clone. The chain recombines TRBV19 with TRBJ1-2; no firm D call. There are 13 residues in the CDR3. Trimming pared 1 base from V and 5 bases from J, leaving 8 bases between. Germline CDR1 reads LNHDA; CDR2 reads SQIVND (reference sequence). DNA for the CDR3: TGTGCCAGTAGTATAGGACTTGCATATGGCTACACCTTC. Residues: CASSIGLAYGYTF.

By share of the sample, this clone is medium-sized. This chain links TRBV12-3 or TRBV12-4 with TRBJ1-2, with D maybe TRBD1 (6 bases). V dropped 5 bases and J dropped 8 bases, with 18 bases sitting between them. The CDR3 is 14 amino acids. This chain's CDR3 is CASSGRGDRSGYTF. In DNA form, the CDR3 reads TGTGCCAGCAGTGGGAGGGGGGATCGGAGCGGCTACACCTTC.

This clone was detected ten times or more. V gene TRBV7-3 combines with J gene TRBJ2-1; D may be TRBD1 (5 bases). Per germline, CDR1 SGHTA and CDR2 FQGTGA. This CDR3 has 15 residues. The V end lost 2 bases, the J end lost 2 bases, and 10 bases lay between the germline ends. The CDR3, as DNA: TGTGCCAGCAGCTTAGGGCAGGGCCCCTACAATGAGCAGTTCTTC. Protein product: CASSLGQGPYNEQFF.

This clone was seen ten or more times. The chain is built from TRBV5-1 and TRBJ2-5; D gene uncertain. V lost 3 bases and J 2 bases, leaving 8 bases between the germline ends. This CDR3 has 13 amino acids. Germline V CDR1 and CDR2: SGHRS, YFSETQ. CDR3 protein: CASSWQDQETQYF. The DNA of the CDR3 is TGCGCCAGCAGCTGGCAGGATCAAGAGACCCAGTACTTC.

As to this clone: A read error may account for a junction end that differs from germline. The chain has TRBV11-2 and TRBJ2-1; 10 nucleotides match TRBD2. There are 15 residues in the CDR3. From germline, CDR1 is SGHAT and CDR2 FQNNGV. CDR3 bases: TGTGACAGCAGCTTAGAGGGACTAGCGCAATATGAGCAGTTCTTC. Translated: CDSSLEGLAQYEQFF. The whole variable domain, remainder taken from reference TRBV11-2 and TRBJ2-1, is EAGVAQSPRYKIIEKRQSVAFWCNPISGHATLYWYQQILGQGPKLLIQFQNNGVVDDSQLPKDRFSAERLKGVDSTLKIQPAKLEDSAVYLCDSSLEGLAQYEQFFGPGTRLTVL.